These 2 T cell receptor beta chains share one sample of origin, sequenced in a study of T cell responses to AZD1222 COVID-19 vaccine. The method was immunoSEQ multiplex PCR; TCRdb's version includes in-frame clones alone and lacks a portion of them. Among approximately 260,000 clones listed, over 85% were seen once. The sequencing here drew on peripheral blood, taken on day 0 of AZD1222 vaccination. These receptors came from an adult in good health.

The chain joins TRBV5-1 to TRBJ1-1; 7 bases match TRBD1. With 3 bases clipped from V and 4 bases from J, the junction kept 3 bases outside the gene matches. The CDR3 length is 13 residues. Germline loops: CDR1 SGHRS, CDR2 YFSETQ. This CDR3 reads CASSSQGGTEAFF. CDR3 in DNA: TGCGCCAGCAGCTCCCAGGGGGGCACTGAAGCTTTCTTT.

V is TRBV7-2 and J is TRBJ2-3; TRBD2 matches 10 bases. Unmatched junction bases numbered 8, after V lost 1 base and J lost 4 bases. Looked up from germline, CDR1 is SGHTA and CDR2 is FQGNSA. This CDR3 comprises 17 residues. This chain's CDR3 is CASSLGPLAGRADTQYF. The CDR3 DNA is TGTGCCAGCAGCTTAGGCCCACTAGCGGGAAGGGCAGATACGCAGTATTTT. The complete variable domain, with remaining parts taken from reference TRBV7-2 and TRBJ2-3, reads GAGVSQSPSNKVTEKGKDVELRCDPISGHTALYWYRQSLGQGLEFLIYFQGNSAPDKSGLPSDRFSAERTGGSVSTLTIQRTQQEDSAVYLCASSLGPLAGRADTQYFGPGTRLTVL.